The T cell receptor beta chain described here comes from a study of Ad26.COV2.S vaccination and SARS-CoV-2 variants. Study observations and caveats: In vaccinated individuals, spike-specific CD8+ and CD4+ T cell responses reportedly displayed substantial breadth.

This clone has more than one count but fewer than ten. The antigen remains unidentified. V was cut by 5 bases and J by 7 bases, with 7 bases left in between. This CDR3 has 10 residues. Germline V lookup: CDR1 DFQATT, CDR2 SNEGSKA (reference sequence). The treatment here: approximately 18 received Ad26.COV2.S at low or high dose, single or two shots; about 5 received placebo; per-sample allocation not given. Specimens were obtained on day 63 following the first vaccine or placebo injection. Recruitment in Boston yielded a donor of adult age, 18-55 years. This table comes from immunoSEQ multiplex PCR, and its TCRdb copy is limited to in-frame clones, with some not included. The repertoire holds 350,000 to 500,000 clones, with around nine tenths as singletons.

V and J are TRBV20-1 and TRBJ2-3; D is unclear. The sequence was collected from a person aged 18-60 years who received the Ad26.COV2.S COVID-19 vaccine or a placebo. This material consisted of peripheral blood, taken in a trial of Ad26.COV2.S vaccine versus placebo. CDR3 coding DNA: TGCAGTGCTTCCGACTATACGCAGTATTTT. Protein product: CSASDYTQYF.